Shown below are 21 T cell receptor beta chains from a single sample sequenced in a study of shared clonotypes between healthy human individuals. Only in-frame clones appear in the TCRdb table, and some are missing; sequencing was by immunoSEQ multiplex PCR. The sample shows approximately 2.3 million clones, about 92% of them seen only once. Sequencing was carried out using naive CD4+ T cells from PBMCs. As for subset: CD45RA+ positively selected. Source of these receptors: a man aged 18 to 30 in good health. Some clones in this sample may be carry-over from other donors' samples.

In regard to this clone: The junction does not match germline at one end; this may be a read error. The J gene is TRBJ1-3, the V gene TRBV2; TRBD1 is a possible D gene (5 bases). This CDR3 has 14 amino acids. Germline CDR1 reads SNHLY; CDR2 reads FYNNEI. CDR3 residues: CASREAGAGNTIYF. DNA for the CDR3: TGTGCCAGCAGGGAAGCGGGGGCTGGAAACACCATATATTTT.

The chain has TRBV5-1 and TRBJ2-3; no clear D gene. This CDR3 contains 11 residues. V was trimmed by 3 bases and J by 2 bases, leaving 1 base between them. The germline CDR1 and CDR2 sequences are SGHRS and YFSETQ. CDR3 region: CASSYTDTQYF. The CDR3 nucleotides read TGCGCCAGCAGCTACACAGATACGCAGTATTTT.

The count of this clone is one. The chain recombines TRBV5-1 with TRBJ1-1, with D unresolved. The CDR3 has 14 amino acids. CDR1 is SGHRS, CDR2 YFSETQ, per germline. Trimming took 0 bases from V and 6 from J, leaving 12 bases between them. In DNA form, the CDR3 reads TGCGCCAGCAGCTTGGATGTGGGGATACCTGAAGCTTTCTTT. This gives the protein CASSLDVGIPEAFF.

V gene TRBV30 combines with J gene TRBJ1-2; D ambiguous. The CDR3 sequence is 12 residues long. The germline V gene encodes CDR1 GTSNPN and CDR2 SVGIG (reference sequence). V lost 8 bases and J 2 bases, leaving 12 bases between the germline ends. DNA for the CDR3: TGTGCCAGGGAGGACTCAAACTATGGCTACACCTTC. It is translated as CAREDSNYGYTF.

Details on this clone: The sample carries other DNA sequences with the same CDR3. This chain connects TRBV5-1 to TRBJ1-1; TRBD1 agrees at 11 bases. J lost 4 bases, V lost 4 bases, and 3 bases had no gene match. Germline CDR1 reads SGHRS; CDR2 reads YFSETQ. The CDR3 length is 14 residues. CDR3 sequence (DNA): TGCGCCAGCAGCACCGGACAGGGGGCCACTGAAGCTTTCTTT. Protein product: CASSTGQGATEAFF. The variable domain in full, completed from reference TRBV5-1 and TRBJ1-1, reads KAGVTQTPRYLIKTRGQQVTLSCSPISGHRSVSWYQQTPGQGLQFLFEYFSETQRNKGNFPGRFSGRQFSNSRSEMNVSTLELGDSALYLCASSTGQGATEAFFGQGTRLTVV.

V usage is TRBV9 and J usage is TRBJ2-1, with 9 positions matching TRBD2. CDR3 size: 18 residues. Germline V gives CDR1 SGDLS, CDR2 YYNGEE. With V trimmed by 2 bases and J by 2 bases, 11 bases remained unmatched. As DNA, the CDR3 is TGTGCCAGCAGCGTCAAGGGGTTAGCGGGAGATCCCTACAATGAGCAGTTCTTC. Its protein product is CASSVKGLAGDPYNEQFF.

The V gene is TRBV11-2, the J gene TRBJ2-4, with D perhaps TRBD1 (6 bases). The V end was cut by 5 bases, the J end by 5 bases, with 10 bases between. Germline V gives CDR1 SGHAT, CDR2 FQNNGV. The CDR3 length is 13 residues. The CDR3 DNA follows: TGTGCCAGCAGCCAGGGGCAGGAAAACATTCAGTACTTC. It specifies CASSQGQENIQYF.

This chain links TRBV28 with TRBJ1-2, with 8 bases aligning to TRBD1. The CDR3 totals 14 residues. Germline CDR1 MDHEN, CDR2 SYDVKM. V trimming: 4 bases; J trimming: 7 bases; junction bases outside the gene matches: 8. The CDR3 DNA follows: TGTGCCAGCAGTTCCCCGACAGGGGACTTTGGCTACACCTTC. Its translation is CASSSPTGDFGYTF.

The chain links TRBV7-3 to TRBJ2-1, with 7 nucleotides matching TRBD1. The V segment lost 2 bases and the J segment 4 bases; nucleotides outside the gene matches: 5. Germline-derived CDR1 and CDR2 are SGHTA and FQGTGA. There are 15 residues in the CDR3. The CDR3 sequence is CASSLLGQRYNEQFF. The CDR3 region has the DNA TGTGCCAGCAGCTTATTGGGACAGAGGTACAATGAGCAGTTCTTC.

The gene calls are TRBV7-8 and TRBJ2-7; D unclear. This CDR3 has 14 amino acids. Per the germline V gene, CDR1 is SGHVS and CDR2 is FQNEAQ. Trimming removed 5 bases at V and 3 bases at J, with 14 bases between. The CDR3 sequence: CASSPEFLLYEQYF. CDR3 coding DNA: TGTGCCAGCAGCCCTGAATTCTTACTCTACGAGCAGTACTTC.

V is TRBV7-9 and J is TRBJ2-7; D not resolved. This CDR3 contains 17 residues. Trimming shortened V by 1 base and J by 3 bases, and 19 bases separated the two germline ends. The germline V gene has CDR1 SEHNR and CDR2 FQNEAQ (reference sequence). DNA for the CDR3: TGTGCCAGCAGCTTAGGGGCTGGGCGGACCCGAGACTACGAGCAGTACTTC. Translation gives CASSLGAGRTRDYEQYF. Looking up the rest from reference TRBV7-9 and TRBJ2-7 gives the full variable domain: DTGVSQNPRHKITKRGQNVTFRCDPISEHNRLYWYRQTLGQGPEFLTYFQNEAQLEKSRLLSDRFSAERPKGSFSTLEIQRTEQGDSAMYLCASSLGAGRTRDYEQYFGPGTRLTVT.

The genes are TRBV5-4 and TRBJ2-5; no clear D. The CDR3 is 14 residues long. Looked up from germline, CDR1 is SGHNT and CDR2 is YYREEE (reference sequence). V was clipped by 1 base and J by 5 bases, with 12 bases between them. CDR3 residues: CASSLYTSWETQYF. DNA for the CDR3: TGTGCCAGCAGCTTGTATACCAGTTGGGAGACCCAGTACTTC.

As regards this clone: The identical CDR3 is also encoded by other nucleotide sequences in the sample. V gene TRBV11-2 combines with J gene TRBJ1-2, with 9 bases identical to TRBD1. Germline values: CDR1 SGHAT, CDR2 FQNNGV. Trimming cost V 4 bases and J 5 bases; bases outside gene matches: 2. The length of the CDR3 is 13 residues. The DNA of the CDR3 is TGTGCCAGCAGCTCCGACAGGGGGTATGGCTACACCTTC. This translates into CASSSDRGYGYTF.

CDR3 coding DNA: TGCAGCGTTGAAGATCGTCAGGGATTTAGCACAGATACGCAGTATTTT. Its protein is CSVEDRQGFSTDTQYF. This chain uses TRBV29-1 with TRBJ2-3, with a tentative D call TRBD1 (5 bases). The V and J ends lost 0 bases and 0 bases respectively, with 13 bases between them. This CDR3 spans 16 amino acids. Per germline, CDR1 SQVTM and CDR2 ANQGSEA.

The rearrangement joins TRBV7-8 to TRBJ2-7; D remains ambiguous. Deletions cut 2 bases from V and 6 bases from J, with 17 bases between. The CDR3 sequence is 15 residues long. From germline, CDR1 is SGHVS and CDR2 FQNEAQ. The CDR3 region is CASSLRSLLKGEQYF. CDR3 DNA: TGTGCCAGCAGCTTACGGTCTCTCTTAAAGGGCGAGCAGTACTTC.

The genes are TRBV10-1 and TRBJ1-2; D possibly corresponds to TRBD1 (5 bases). Germline V gives CDR1 WNHNN, CDR2 SYGVQD (reference sequence). V was trimmed by 4 bases and J by 5 bases, leaving 14 bases between them. The CDR3 extends over 14 amino acids. CDR3 in DNA: TGCGCCAGCAGTGTTGAGGGGAAAGGGTATGGCTACACCTTC. It translates to CASSVEGKGYGYTF.

The chain carries TRBV27 and TRBJ2-7, with TRBD2 as a possible D gene (6 bases). Trimming left V 4 bases short and J 0 bases short, with 16 bases between. Germline assignment: CDR1 MNHEY and CDR2 SMNVEV (reference sequence). The CDR3 is 16 amino acids. This chain's CDR3 is CASSSPGLVSSYEQYF. As DNA, the CDR3 is TGTGCCAGCAGTTCCCCGGGACTCGTCAGCTCCTACGAGCAGTACTTC.

The V call is TRBV5-1, the J call TRBJ2-7; no firm D call. Germline V gene lookup returns CDR1 SGHRS and CDR2 YFSETQ. The CDR3 has 15 amino acids. Trimming cost V 4 bases and J 0 bases, with 14 bases left between them. For the CDR3, the DNA is TGCGCCAGCAGCCCCCTCCCGAGGAACTCCTACGAGCAGTACTTC. This codes for CASSPLPRNSYEQYF.

The gene calls are TRBV5-6 and TRBJ1-1, with a possible D match to TRBD1 (6 bases). CDR1 and CDR2 (germline): SGHDT, YYEEEE. The CDR3 is made up of 12 amino acids. The V end was cut by 6 bases, the J end by 4 bases, with 10 bases between. The DNA for the CDR3 is TGTGCCAGCATGATACAGGGCACTGAAGCTTTCTTT. Protein product: CASMIQGTEAFF.

In regard to this clone: At one end, the junction sequence differs from germline, possibly due to a read error. This chain uses TRBV7-9 with TRBJ1-1; the D gene is possibly TRBD1 (5 bases). CDR3 length equals 14 residues. CDR1 and CDR2 from the germline V gene are SEHNR and FQNEAQ (reference sequence). Here the CDR3 DNA reads TGTGTCAGCAGCCGAGGGACGGTGAACACTGAAGCTTTCTTT. This translates into CVSSRGTVNTEAFF.

This chain joins TRBV9 and TRBJ2-2; D call uncertain. The CDR3 length is 15 residues. V lost 0 bases and J 0 bases, leaving 6 bases between the germline ends. Germline V CDR1 and CDR2: SGDLS, YYNGEE. The CDR3 protein is CASSVETTNTGELFF. The DNA for the CDR3 is TGTGCCAGCAGCGTAGAGACAACGAACACCGGGGAGCTGTTTTTT.